One sample yielded the 4 T cell receptor beta chains listed below, sequenced in a study of cytomegalovirus exposure and HLA in healthy donors. It was with 60 Vbeta and 13 Jbeta primers that the PCR ran. Using immunoSEQ multiplex PCR, the repertoire was profiled, and TCRdb retains in-frame clones only, with some absent. The sample includes approximately 160,000 clones, 80% to 90% of them seen just once. Specimen: PBMCs. These receptors were taken from a girl aged 5-17 years in good health and CMV-seropositive.

This clone has a handful of counts. This CDR3 is CASSQATGFNEKLFF. In DNA, the CDR3 is TGCGCCAGCAGCCAGGCGACAGGGTTTAATGAAAAACTGTTTTTT. The V gene is TRBV4-1, the J gene TRBJ1-4; TRBD1 matches at 7 bases. There are 15 residues in the CDR3. From germline, CDR1 is MGHRA and CDR2 YSYEKL. Losses at the gene ends were 3 bases for V and 4 bases for J; bases not matched to a gene: 5.

The chain recombines TRBV27 with TRBJ2-3; possible D gene TRBD1, 5 bases. Germline V gene sequence: CDR1 MNHEY, CDR2 SMNVEV (reference sequence). V lost 3 bases, J lost 2 bases, and 21 bases lay in between. This CDR3 is 18 amino acids long. The CDR3 DNA reads TGTGCCAGCAGTTTTCGTCCTCGAGGCGGTGGGGCCACAGATACGCAGTATTTT. Amino acid sequence: CASSFRPRGGGATDTQYF.

Worth noting for this clone: Compared with germline, one end of the junction differs, possibly owing to a read error. The chain combines TRBV7-7 with TRBJ1-6; TRBD1 is a possible D gene (5 bases). The CDR3 loop spans 15 amino acids. CDR1 and CDR2 (germline): SSHAT, FNYEAQ (reference sequence). The DNA for the CDR3 is TGTGCTAGCAGCTTAAATCCGGGGGGGAATTCACCCCTCCACTTT. The encoded protein is CASSLNPGGNSPLHF.

The chain combines TRBV7-6 with TRBJ2-2, with D perhaps TRBD2 (5 bases). Germline V gene lookup returns CDR1 SGHVS and CDR2 FNYEAQ. Trimming cost V 3 bases and J 4 bases, with 12 bases left between them. The CDR3 extends over 15 amino acids. In DNA, the CDR3 is TGTGCCAGCAGCTTCGGGAACGTCTTCACCGGGGAGCTGTTTTTT. Its translation: CASSFGNVFTGELFF.